This section outlines one T cell receptor (beta chain) sequence together with its context. Antigen unknown. Random hexamers were used to reverse transcribe an amount of roughly 0.5 to 1 ug RNA. TCR beta CDR3 was amplified by immunoSEQ multiplex PCR. This amplification extended across 54 Vbeta and 13 Jbeta segments. TCRdb independently ran MiXCR on the immunoSEQ multiplex PCR reads; one entry per CDR3 protein. In the table there are approximately 150,000 distinct CDR3 sequences, roughly 96% of which are singletons. The data originate from a study of CD8 T cells in Susac syndrome. Findings and caveats of the study: Acknowledgment was made by the study that its TCR sequencing and HLA analysis involved a relatively small number of individuals.

V lost 6 bases, J lost 4 bases, and 11 bases stayed unmatched. The CDR3 has 16 residues. The germline V gene has CDR1 MNHNS and CDR2 SASEGT. The rearrangement links TRBV6-1 to TRBJ2-1; 8 bases agree with TRBD2. The receptor's source is a human donor with multiple sclerosis. The source material was CD4+ T cells from PBMCs. The CDR3 region has the DNA TGTGCCAGCAGCCAAGGCCAGCGGGAGCCGTACAATGAGCAGTTCTTC. It is translated as CASSQGQREPYNEQFF.